This section outlines one T cell receptor beta chain sequence together with its context. It lacks a known antigen. Base qualities are not at hand, and no much larger clone is one base apart. This entry belongs to a study of cytomegalovirus exposure and HLA in healthy donors (dated 2017 in TCRdb). Concerning the study at large: An earlier analysis of under 600 of the donors reported approximately 270 Gb of sequence data and some 120 million unique TCR beta sequences from some 180 million T cells. Approximately 330 gigabases of sequencing data and roughly 80 million unique TCR sequences made up an early release that covered 640 HLA-typed donors. Among the approximately 430 genotyped donors, more than 70% belonged to the genetic ancestry cluster associated with self-reported Caucasian donors. The study aimed to test whether cataloging public T cell receptors could reveal signatures of past pathogen exposure. The T cell repertoires of roughly 660 subjects were profiled by immunosequencing and related to cytomegalovirus serostatus. Besides the first cohort of under 700 subjects, a separate validation cohort made up of some 110 different subjects was used. The study combined high-throughput TCR immunosequencing, statistical association of individual TCRs with disease status, and machine learning to predict cytomegalovirus infection status. A later analysis re-examined previously published TCR beta repertoires from about 670 donors and added high-resolution HLA genotyping to investigate patterns of TCR occurrence. Rather than drawing on any new phenotypic data, the later analysis identified candidate immune exposures from TCR beta sequences and the way those sequences occurred across donors. An earlier analysis of some 500 of the donors used high-throughput TCR beta sequencing to judge whether each TCR beta V gene segment behaved as functional or pseudogenic. Donor age, sex, ethnicity and CMV serostatus were compiled alongside the repertoire data. A later genetic analysis used genome-wide SNP genotypes for about 65% of the roughly 670 donors, treating that subset as a discovery cohort. All discovery cohort repertoires had been generated on a single sequencing platform. Both class I and class II loci were covered by HLA typing, at four-digit resolution. The number of donors typed differed by locus, with about 629-640 for A, B, C, DRB1 and DQB1, around 560 for DQA1, 600 to 610 for DPA1, and about 450 for DPB1. About five DR-DQ haplotypes were handled as single units for association and clustering, since linkage in the cohort was strong. Among several hundred genotyped donors of the cohort, an average of around 250,000 unique TCR beta nucleotide sequences was sequenced per donor, of which about 20% were non-productive.

The library was generated by the immunoSEQ multiplex PCR assay. For the multiplex PCR, a mixture combining 60 forward primers for TCR Vbeta segments and 13 reverse primers for TCR Jbeta segments was used. The CDR3 region of rearranged TCR beta genes was amplified from genomic DNA by a multiplex PCR assay. On the Illumina HiSeq System, the amplified TCR beta libraries were sequenced as 87-base-pair reads. Per the source publication's procedure: In a later analysis, roughly 80 million unique TCR beta chains were counted across the roughly 670 repertoires, and approximately 11 million of these chains were shared by at least two donors. To remove PCR and sequencing errors, raw reads were error-corrected and collapsed into unique sequences using a nearest-neighbor algorithm that merged closely related sequences. Alignment of CDR3 sequences to IMGT reference sequences was used to assign V, D and J gene segments. For a sequence to be retained, a match of at least six nucleotides to both a V gene segment and a J gene segment was required. Rearrangements were called productive when the CDR3 lacked stop codons and stayed in frame with V and J; all others were non-productive. Following IMGT convention, CDR3 was defined as the stretch from the second conserved V-encoded cysteine up to the conserved J-encoded phenylalanine. In an earlier analysis of roughly 610 of the donors, sequences lacking an unambiguous match to a single V gene segment were excluded. In an earlier analysis of 587 of the donors, V segments were called functional above 56.7% productive rearrangements and were called segregating when the between-donor standard deviation exceeded 5%. A statistical classification framework was built for diagnosing cytomegalovirus status from the catalog of TCR beta chain sequences. In a later analysis, TCR nucleotide sequences were compared against IMGT/GENE-DB human TR gene sequences so that V and J genes could be assigned. The TCRdist pipeline was used in a later analysis to assign CDR3 sequences and most-parsimonious VDJ recombination scenarios. A later analysis defined each TCR beta chain by its CDR3 amino acid sequence plus V-gene family, and excluded reads lacking a unique V-gene family. To address suspected cross-contamination and a sequencing artifact, a later analysis removed several hundred highly shared, low-generation-probability nucleotide sequences. A later analysis calculated a clonal expansion index for each public chain from normalized within-repertoire ranks of inferred template counts. A later analysis computed generation probabilities with a VDJ recombination model fitted to out-of-frame rearrangements, and checked the results against IGoR. A later analysis scored TCR-TCR, TCR-HLA and TCR-CMV co-occurrence with hypergeometric tests, applying a repertoire-size bias correction to TCR pairs. A later analysis estimated false discovery rates by permuting HLA or CMV assignments 20 times. In a later analysis, co-occurring TCRs were grouped with DBSCAN, and TCRdist sequence similarity was added when clustering was performed within HLA-allele-positive subsets. Co-occurrence clustering excluded repertoires with fewer than 30,000 or more than 120,000 public chains, plus five with anomalous nucleotide sharing. TCRdb's version of the immuneACCESS table is confined to in-frame rearrangements and falls short of the full clone set. An unresolved V gene accounts for under half of the shortfall where checked; the remainder is of unknown origin. V and J calls and clone size are given by that table; D and trimming were obtained from the DNA. The sample table contains around 53,000 clones; only one count was recorded for around 66% of them. Of the sample, 2.5% to 3% falls within the top ten clones.

Overall study results and their limits: According to a later analysis, parvovirus B19, influenza, CMV and Epstein-Barr virus appeared linked to several top co-occurrence clusters. Linkage disequilibrium might explain the correlated functional status among segregating V segments, but an unknown experimental factor could not be ruled out. The 87-base-pair reads could not distinguish some IMGT-functional V segments, including TRBV6-2 and TRBV6-3, so those segments were excluded. Because counts were too low, roughly 18 rarely observed V segments, including chromosome 9 orphons, were left out of the earlier analysis of about 500 of the donors. The only immune exposure information available for the cohort was CMV serostatus. A few of the identified cytomegalovirus-associated TCR beta chains were confirmed in vitro to be specific for cytomegalovirus antigens. In a later analysis, TCR association rates were found to vary across HLA loci, with the most associated TCRs seen for DRB1 alleles and the fewest for HLA-C alleles. When HLA alleles, especially DR and DQ, strongly co-occurred, TCR associations were difficult to assign to individual alleles. Specific HLA alleles were associated with 15,000 to 20,000 TCR beta sequences at a false discovery rate of 0.05 in a later analysis. The study listed 150 to 200 TCR beta chains as associated with cytomegalovirus. In both the original and validation cohorts, the classifier was reported to diagnose cytomegalovirus status with high specificity and sensitivity. V-gene and J-gene trimming of TCR beta chains was associated with a missense DCLRE1C variant in a later genetic analysis, and the association was replicated in an independent cohort. A group of highly shared sequence variants was considered likely to be a technical artifact of the sequencing pipeline. The cohort was sequenced for TCR beta chains only, and without alpha or paired-chain data the features that could be detected were limited. In a later genetic analysis, fewer N-insertions in productive TCRs were reported among donors in an Asian-associated ancestry cluster than the roughly 640-donor mean. A later analysis found that most CMV-associated TCR beta chains appeared HLA-restricted, with HLA associations seemingly driven largely by CMV exposure. A further reported finding was that TCR beta sequences accurately predicted the HLA-A and HLA-B alleles for most subjects in the first cohort. In a later analysis, HLA-associated TCR beta chains were found to be more clonally expanded and to have lower generation probabilities than equally common non-associated chains. The authors suggested that the approach could potentially be generalized to other disease states and immunological phenotypes. Because HLA typing was missing for some donors at each locus, association tests included only the typed subset. In an earlier analysis of a few hundred of the donors, most TCR beta V segments were observed in productive rearrangements about 90% or about 30% of the time, broadly matching IMGT annotations. Roughly uniform sequencing depth across donors was assumed in presence/absence analyses, although this assumption may not hold. Most TCR sequences were seen in very few donors, while some public TCRs were found in many individuals.

CDR1 and CDR2, looked up from the germline V gene (reference sequence), are LNHNV and YYDKDF. V drops 6 bases and J drops 3 bases, leaving 12 bases in between. From the cysteine up to the phenylalanine, the CDR3 has a length of 13 residues. The only DNA kept is the CDR3, 39 bases in frame from the first base. In total, fewer than 750 healthy bone marrow donors made up the cohort. All cohort members were sampled while nominally healthy, although unrecorded immune exposures were likely present. The donor tested CMV seronegative, placing the donor among the 350 or so seronegative members of the cohort. A peripheral blood sample was provided by each donor, and peripheral blood mononuclear cells were used for TCR beta sequencing. Genomic DNA was extracted from the blood cell samples with the Qiagen DNeasy Blood Extraction Kit.

Sequencing input: PBMCs. This chain is built from TRBV15 and TRBJ2-7, with no D gene named confidently. The TCR comes from a man aged 18 to 30 in good health and CMV-seronegative. In nucleotides, the sequence is TGTGCCACCAGTATTGAGCGTAGCTACGAGCAGTACTTC. Its coded protein is CATSIERSYEQYF.